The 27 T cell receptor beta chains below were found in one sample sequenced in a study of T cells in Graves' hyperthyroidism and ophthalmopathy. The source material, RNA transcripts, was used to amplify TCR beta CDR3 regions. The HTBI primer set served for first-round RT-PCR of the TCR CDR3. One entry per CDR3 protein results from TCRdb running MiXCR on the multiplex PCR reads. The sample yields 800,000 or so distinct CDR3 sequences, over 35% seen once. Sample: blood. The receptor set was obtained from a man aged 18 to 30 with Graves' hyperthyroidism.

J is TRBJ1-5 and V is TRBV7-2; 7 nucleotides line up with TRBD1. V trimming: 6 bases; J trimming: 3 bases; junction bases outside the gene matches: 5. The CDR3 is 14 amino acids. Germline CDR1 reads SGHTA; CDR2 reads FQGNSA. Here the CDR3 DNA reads TGTGCCAGCAGAGGACAGGAGAACAATCAGCCCCAGCATTTT. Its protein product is CASRGQENNQPQHF.

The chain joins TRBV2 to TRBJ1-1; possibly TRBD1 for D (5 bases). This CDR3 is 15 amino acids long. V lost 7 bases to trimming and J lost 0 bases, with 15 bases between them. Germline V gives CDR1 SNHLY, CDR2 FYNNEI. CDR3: CASTPGRNMNTEAFF. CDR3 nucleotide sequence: TGTGCCAGCACACCGGGACGCAACATGAACACTGAAGCTTTCTTT.

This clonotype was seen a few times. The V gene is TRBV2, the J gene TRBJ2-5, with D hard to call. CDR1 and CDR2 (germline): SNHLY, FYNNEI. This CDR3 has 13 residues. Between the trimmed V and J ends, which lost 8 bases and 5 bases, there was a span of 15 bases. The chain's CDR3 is CASGHGVDETQYF. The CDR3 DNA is TGTGCCAGCGGCCATGGAGTAGACGAGACCCAGTACTTC.

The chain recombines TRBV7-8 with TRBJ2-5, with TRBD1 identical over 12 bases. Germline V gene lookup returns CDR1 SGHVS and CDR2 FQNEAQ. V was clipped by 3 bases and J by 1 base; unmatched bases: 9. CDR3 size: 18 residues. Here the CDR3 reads CASSFGTGGAGTQETQYF. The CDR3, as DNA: TGTGCCAGCAGCTTCGGGACAGGGGGCGCCGGAACCCAAGAGACCCAGTACTTC.

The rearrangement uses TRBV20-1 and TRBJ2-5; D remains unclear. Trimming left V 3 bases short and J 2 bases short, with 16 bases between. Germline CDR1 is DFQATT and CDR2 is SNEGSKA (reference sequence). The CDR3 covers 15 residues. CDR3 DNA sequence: TGCAGTGCTAGTTGGTCCTCGGCCCAGCAAGAGACCCAGTACTTC. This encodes CSASWSSAQQETQYF.

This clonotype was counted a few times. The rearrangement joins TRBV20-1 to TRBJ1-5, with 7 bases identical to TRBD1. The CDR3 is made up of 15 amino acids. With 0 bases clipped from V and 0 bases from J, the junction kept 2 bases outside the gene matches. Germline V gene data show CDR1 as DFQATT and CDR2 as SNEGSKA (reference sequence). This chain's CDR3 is CSARDRTGSNQPQHF. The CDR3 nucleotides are TGCAGTGCTAGAGATCGGACAGGTAGCAATCAGCCCCAGCATTTT.

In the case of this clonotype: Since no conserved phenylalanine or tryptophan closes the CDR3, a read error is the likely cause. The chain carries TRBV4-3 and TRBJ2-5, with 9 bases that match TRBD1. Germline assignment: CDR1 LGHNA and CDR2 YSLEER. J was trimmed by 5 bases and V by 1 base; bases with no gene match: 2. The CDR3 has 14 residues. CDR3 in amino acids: CASSQGTGAETQYL. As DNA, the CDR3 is TGCGCCAGCAGCCAAGGGACAGGGGCCGAGACCCAGTACCTC.

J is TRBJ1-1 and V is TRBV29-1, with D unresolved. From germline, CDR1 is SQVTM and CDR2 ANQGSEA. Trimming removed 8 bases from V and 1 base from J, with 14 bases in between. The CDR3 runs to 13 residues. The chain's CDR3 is CSSERSRNTEAFF. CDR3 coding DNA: TGCAGCAGTGAGCGGTCCCGGAACACTGAAGCTTTCTTT.

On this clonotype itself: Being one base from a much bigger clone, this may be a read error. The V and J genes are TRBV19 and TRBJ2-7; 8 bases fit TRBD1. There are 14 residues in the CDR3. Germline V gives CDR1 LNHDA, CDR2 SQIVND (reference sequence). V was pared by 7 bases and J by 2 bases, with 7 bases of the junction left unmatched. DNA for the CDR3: TGTGCCAGTAATATGGGGACAGGAGCCTACGAGCAGTACTTC. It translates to CASNMGTGAYEQYF.

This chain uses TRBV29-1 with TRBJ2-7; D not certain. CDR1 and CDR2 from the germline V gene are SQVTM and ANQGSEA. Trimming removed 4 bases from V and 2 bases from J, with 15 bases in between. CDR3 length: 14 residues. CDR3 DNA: TGCAGCGTTGCTCGGGCCATGGGGACCTACGAGCAGTACTTC. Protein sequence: CSVARAMGTYEQYF.

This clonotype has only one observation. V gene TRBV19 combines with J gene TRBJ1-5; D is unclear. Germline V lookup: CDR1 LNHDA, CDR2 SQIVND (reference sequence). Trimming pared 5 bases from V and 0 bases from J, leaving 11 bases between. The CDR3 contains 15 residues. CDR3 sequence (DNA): TGTGCCAGTAGTGGAGAGCCTTATAGCAATCAGCCCCAGCATTTT. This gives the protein CASSGEPYSNQPQHF.

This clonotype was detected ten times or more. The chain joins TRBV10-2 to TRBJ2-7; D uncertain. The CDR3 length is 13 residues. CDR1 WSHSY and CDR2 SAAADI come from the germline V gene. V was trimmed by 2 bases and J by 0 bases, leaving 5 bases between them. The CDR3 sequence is CASSESSSYEQYF. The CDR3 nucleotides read TGCGCCAGCAGTGAGAGCAGCTCCTACGAGCAGTACTTC.

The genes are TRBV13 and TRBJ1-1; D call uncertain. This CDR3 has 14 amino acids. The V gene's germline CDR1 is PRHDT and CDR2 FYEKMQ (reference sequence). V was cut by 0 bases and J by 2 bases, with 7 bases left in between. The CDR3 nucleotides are TGTGCCAGCAGCTTAGGTGAATACAACACTGAAGCTTTCTTT. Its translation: CASSLGEYNTEAFF.

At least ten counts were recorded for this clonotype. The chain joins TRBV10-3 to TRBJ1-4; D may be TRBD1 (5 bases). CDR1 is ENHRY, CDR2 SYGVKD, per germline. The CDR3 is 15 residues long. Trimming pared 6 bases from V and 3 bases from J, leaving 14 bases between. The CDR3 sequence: CAIRTGRTANEKLFF. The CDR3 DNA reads TGTGCCATCAGAACGGGGCGTACGGCTAATGAAAAACTGTTTTTT.

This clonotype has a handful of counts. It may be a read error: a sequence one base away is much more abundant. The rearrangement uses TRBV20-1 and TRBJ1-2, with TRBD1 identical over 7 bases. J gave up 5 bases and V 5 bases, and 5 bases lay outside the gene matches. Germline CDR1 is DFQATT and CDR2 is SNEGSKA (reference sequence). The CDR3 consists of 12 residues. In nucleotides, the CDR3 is TGCAGTGCTGACAGGGAGATTTATGGCTACACCTTC. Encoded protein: CSADREIYGYTF.

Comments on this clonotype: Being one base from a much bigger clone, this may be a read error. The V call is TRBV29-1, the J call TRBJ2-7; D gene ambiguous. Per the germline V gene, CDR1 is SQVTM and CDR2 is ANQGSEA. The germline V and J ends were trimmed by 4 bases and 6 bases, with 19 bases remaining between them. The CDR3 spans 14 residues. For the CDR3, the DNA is TGCAGCGTTGTAGGTTTGGCTAGGCCAGGCGAGCAGTACTTC. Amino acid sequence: CSVVGLARPGEQYF.

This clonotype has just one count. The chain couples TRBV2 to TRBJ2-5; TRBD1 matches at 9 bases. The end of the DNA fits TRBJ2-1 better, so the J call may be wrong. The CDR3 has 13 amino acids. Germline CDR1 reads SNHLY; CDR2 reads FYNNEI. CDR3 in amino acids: CAGNRGRYDEQFF. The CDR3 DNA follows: TGTGCCGGGAACAGGGGGCGCTATGATGAGCAGTTCTTC.

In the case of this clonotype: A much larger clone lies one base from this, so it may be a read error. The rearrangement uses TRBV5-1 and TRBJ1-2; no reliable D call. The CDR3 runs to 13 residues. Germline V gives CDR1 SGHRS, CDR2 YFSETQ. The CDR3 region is CASSGNSPNGHTF. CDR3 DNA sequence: TGCGCCAGCAGCGGAAACAGCCCTAATGGCCACACCTTC.

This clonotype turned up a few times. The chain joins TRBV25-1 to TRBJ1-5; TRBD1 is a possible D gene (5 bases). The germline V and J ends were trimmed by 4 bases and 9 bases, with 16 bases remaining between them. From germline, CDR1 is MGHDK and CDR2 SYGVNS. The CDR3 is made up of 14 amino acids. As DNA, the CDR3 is TGTGCCAGCAGTGTTTCGGGGGGGACGAGGCCCCAGCATTTT. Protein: CASSVSGGTRPQHF.

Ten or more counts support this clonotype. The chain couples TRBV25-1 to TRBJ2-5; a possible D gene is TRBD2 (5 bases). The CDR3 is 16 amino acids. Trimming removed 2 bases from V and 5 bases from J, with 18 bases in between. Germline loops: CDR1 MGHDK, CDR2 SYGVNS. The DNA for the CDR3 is TGTGCCAGCAGTGAAGGGTCTGGACTCCTTGGGGAGACCCAGTACTTC. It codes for CASSEGSGLLGETQYF.

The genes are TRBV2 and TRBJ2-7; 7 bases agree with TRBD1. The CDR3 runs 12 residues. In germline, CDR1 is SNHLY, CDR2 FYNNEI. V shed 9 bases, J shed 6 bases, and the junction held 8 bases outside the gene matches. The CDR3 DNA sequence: TGTGCCAGTGGACAGGAGAACACCGAGCAGTACTTC. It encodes CASGQENTEQYF.

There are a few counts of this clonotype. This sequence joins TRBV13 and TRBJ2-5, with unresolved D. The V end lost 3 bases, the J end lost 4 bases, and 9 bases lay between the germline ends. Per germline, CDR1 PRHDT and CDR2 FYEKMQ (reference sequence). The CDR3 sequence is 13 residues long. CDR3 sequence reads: CASSFTGPETQYF. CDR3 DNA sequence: TGTGCCAGCAGCTTTACCGGTCCAGAGACCCAGTACTTC.

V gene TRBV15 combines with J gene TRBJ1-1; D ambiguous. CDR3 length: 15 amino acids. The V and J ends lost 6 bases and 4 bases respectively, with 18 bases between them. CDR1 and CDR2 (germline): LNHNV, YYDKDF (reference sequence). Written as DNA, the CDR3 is TGTGCCACCAGTAAGGAAACAGTGGATGGCACTGAAGCTTTCTTT. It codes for CATSKETVDGTEAFF. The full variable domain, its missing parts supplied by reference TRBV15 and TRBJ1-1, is DAMVIQNPRYQVTQFGKPVTLSCSQTLNHNVMYWYQQKSSQAPKLLFHYYDKDFNNEADTPDNFQSRRPNTSFCFLDIRSPGLGDTAMYLCATSKETVDGTEAFFGQGTRLTVV.

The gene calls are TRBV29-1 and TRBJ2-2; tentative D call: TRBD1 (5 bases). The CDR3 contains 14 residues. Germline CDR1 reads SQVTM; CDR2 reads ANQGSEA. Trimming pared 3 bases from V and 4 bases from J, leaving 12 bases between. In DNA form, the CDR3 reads TGCAGCGTTGAGCAGGGCCGAGGCACCGGGGAGCTGTTTTTT. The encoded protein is CSVEQGRGTGELFF.

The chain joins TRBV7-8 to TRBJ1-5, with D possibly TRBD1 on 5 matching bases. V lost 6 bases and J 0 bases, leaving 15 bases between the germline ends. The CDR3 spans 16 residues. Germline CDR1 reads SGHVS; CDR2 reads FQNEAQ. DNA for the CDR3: TGTGCCAGCAGACCAGACGGGACCGATAGCAATCAGCCCCAGCATTTT. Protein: CASRPDGTDSNQPQHF.

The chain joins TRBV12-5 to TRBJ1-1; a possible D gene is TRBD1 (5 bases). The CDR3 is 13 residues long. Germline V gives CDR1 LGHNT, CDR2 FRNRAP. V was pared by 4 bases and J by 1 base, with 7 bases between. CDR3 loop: CASGWGQNTEAFF. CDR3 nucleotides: TGTGCTAGTGGTTGGGGCCAGAACACTGAAGCTTTCTTT.

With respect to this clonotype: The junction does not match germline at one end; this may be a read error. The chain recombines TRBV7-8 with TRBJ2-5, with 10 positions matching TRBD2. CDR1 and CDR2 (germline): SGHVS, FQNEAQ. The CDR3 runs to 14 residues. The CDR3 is CTSSLTAGGETQYF. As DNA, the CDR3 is TGTACCAGCAGCTTAACAGCGGGAGGGGAGACCCAGTACTTC.